This TCR beta chain was obtained from a study of blood T cell repertoires in COVID-19. Study-level information: T cells, B-cell-depleted T cells, or PBMCs provided the cDNA or gDNA that served as material.

In regard to this clone: At one of its ends the junction is not consistent with the germline gene, which may arise from a read error.

CDR3 size: 12 residues. Germline lookup yields CDR1 SGHRS and CDR2 YFSETQ. This table comes from immunoSEQ multiplex PCR, and its TCRdb copy is limited to in-frame clones, with some not included. In the table there are approximately 100,000 clones, 80% to 95% of which are singletons. The sample taken for sequencing was peripheral blood. V gene TRBV5-1 combines with J gene TRBJ1-1; D may be TRBD1 (6 bases). The clonotype originates from a man in his 60s with acute or convalescent COVID-19. The chain's CDR3 is CASSYRDTEAFF. CDR3 nucleotide sequence: TGCGCCAGCAGCTACCGGGACACAGAAGCTTTCTTT.